These 4 T cell receptor beta chains were sequenced from one sample in a study of blood T cell repertoires in COVID-19. Using immunoSEQ multiplex PCR, the repertoire was profiled, and TCRdb retains in-frame clones only, with some absent. The table records 200,000 to 250,000 clones, about 90% of them present only once. Specimen: PBMCs or T cells enriched from blood (not recorded which). Receptor source: a woman aged 45 to 65 with acute COVID-19.

The chain couples TRBV5-1 to TRBJ2-1; 7 bases agree with TRBD2. J gave up 6 bases and V 6 bases, and 12 bases lay outside the gene matches. This CDR3 is built from 15 residues. The germline V gene has CDR1 SGHRS and CDR2 YFSETQ. The DNA of the CDR3 is TGCGCCAGCACCCTCGGGACTAACGCGGTCAATGAGCAGTTCTTC. Its translation: CASTLGTNAVNEQFF.

There are a few counts of this clone. The J gene is TRBJ2-1, the V gene TRBV7-9; possible D gene TRBD2, 5 bases. V lost 4 bases and J 7 bases, leaving 14 bases between the germline ends. The CDR3 has 14 residues. Germline V gene data show CDR1 as SEHNR and CDR2 as FQNEAQ (reference sequence). The chain's CDR3 is CASSWAGRENEQFF. The CDR3 bases are TGTGCCAGCAGCTGGGCCGGTCGGGAAAATGAGCAGTTCTTC.

The rearrangement joins TRBV7-2 to TRBJ1-3; 9 positions match TRBD1. Germline V CDR1 and CDR2: SGHTA, FQGNSA. The CDR3 is made up of 16 amino acids. V trimming: 2 bases; J trimming: 2 bases; junction bases outside the gene matches: 4. CDR3 in DNA: TGTGCCAGCAGCTTACCCGGACAGGGGCCTGGAAACACCATATATTTT. This encodes CASSLPGQGPGNTIYF.

The chain carries TRBV6-4 and TRBJ2-3; 11 positions agree with TRBD2. CDR1 is MRHNA and CDR2 is SNTAGT in the germline V gene. CDR3 length: 16 residues. V lost 4 bases and J lost 9; bases outside the gene matches: 12. The CDR3 sequence is CASSVGTSGEGRTQYF. CDR3 nucleotides: TGTGCCAGCAGTGTCGGGACTAGCGGAGAGGGTAGGACGCAGTATTTT.